The rows below give T cell receptor beta chains drawn from one sample of a study of blood T cell repertoires in COVID-19. TCRdb's copy holds only in-frame clones and misses some; the assay was immunoSEQ multiplex PCR. The sample lists under 350,000 clones, 86% occurring once. Sequenced sample: PBMCs or T cells enriched from blood (not recorded which). Receptors originate from a woman aged 18 to 35 who had recovered from COVID-19. Both conserved end residues are part of each CDR3. The D gene is left open where the match is weak. The size entry is marked missing in some rows and otherwise reads once, few, many or a size class.

J gene | CDR3 length | V gene | D gene | clone size | CDR3 DNA | CDR3 protein
TRBJ1-1 | 14 | TRBV6-5 | . | . | TGTGCCAGCAGTTCACAGGGCCCTAGCACTGAAGCTTTCTTT | CASSSQGPSTEAFF
TRBJ1-6 | 14 | TRBV12-5 | TRBD1 | once | TGTGCTAGTGGTACGGGACAGATAAATTCACCCCTCCACTTT | CASGTGQINSPLHF
TRBJ1-3 | 15 | TRBV4-1 | . | . | TGCGCCAGCAGCCAAGAGGAGGGGACGTTAAACACCATATATTTT | CASSQEEGTLNTIYF
TRBJ1-1 | 16 | TRBV27 | . | . | TGTGCCAGCAGCCCAGGCCAAATACCCACCTACACTGAAGCTTTCTTT | CASSPGQIPTYTEAFF
TRBJ1-2 | 14 | TRBV28 | TRBD1 | . | TGTGCCAGCAGTCTAGGGACAGCCGACTATGGCTACACCTTC | CASSLGTADYGYTF
TRBJ2-6 | 15 | TRBV25-1 | . | few | TGTGCCAGCAGTGAATTACAGGGTTTTGCCAACGTCCTGACTTTC | CASSELQGFANVLTF
TRBJ2-5 | 14 | TRBV5-4 | TRBD1 | . | TGTGCCAGCAGGCAGGACAGGGGGCGAGAGACCCAGTACTTC | CASRQDRGRETQYF
TRBJ2-1 | 15 | TRBV11-2 | TRBD1 | . | TGTGCCAGCAGCTTAGGGGGGGCCCAGGGGGCTGAGCAGTTCTTC | CASSLGGAQGAEQFF
TRBJ1-6 | 17 | TRBV15 | . | . | TGTGCCACCTCCGCCCTTGCATACATCTTCCCAAATTCACCCCTCCACTTT | CATSALAYIFPNSPLHF
TRBJ2-3 | 13 | TRBV28 | TRBD1 | . | TGTGCCAGCGGACAGGGGAGTACAGATACGCAGTATTTT | CASGQGSTDTQYF
TRBJ2-3 | 18 | TRBV5-1 | TRBD2 | . | TGCGCCAGCAGCTTGGCAATGGTTGCGGGGGGGAGCACAGATACGCAGTATTTT | CASSLAMVAGGSTDTQYF
TRBJ2-1 | 15 | TRBV9 | . | . | TGTGCCAGCAGCGTACCGGGATCCTCCTACAATGAGCAGTTCTTC | CASSVPGSSYNEQFF
TRBJ1-1 | 13 | TRBV27 | . | . | TGTGCCAGCAGTCCCTTATCACCACCTAAAGCTTTCTTT | CASSPLSPPKAFF
TRBJ1-2 | 12 | TRBV28 | . | . | TGTGCCAGCAGTGGCAGGCCCTATGGCTACACCTTC | CASSGRPYGYTF
TRBJ1-2 | 15 | TRBV7-9 | TRBD1 | . | TGTGCCAGCAGCGCGCCGGTGGGGACAGGGGCTAGCTACACCTTC | CASSAPVGTGASYTF
TRBJ1-4 | 14 | TRBV5-6 | . | . | TGTGCCAGCAGCTTGGTAGGGGCCGATGAAAAACTGTTTTTT | CASSLVGADEKLFF
TRBJ1-3 | 15 | TRBV5-4 | . | . | TGTGCCAGCAGCTTGGACCCCAGCTCTGGAAACACCATATATTTT | CASSLDPSSGNTIYF
TRBJ2-7 | 14 | TRBV28 | . | once | TGTGCCAGCAGCCTAGGGGGTACTGACTACGAGCAGTACTTC | CASSLGGTDYEQYF
TRBJ1-2 | 12 | TRBV2 | TRBD1 | few | TGTGCCAGCAAAGGGGGCCCCTATGGCTACACCTTC | CASKGGPYGYTF
TRBJ1-1 | 13 | TRBV29-1 | . | . | TGCAGCGATCACAGCTTCATGAACACTGAAGCTTTCTTT | CSDHSFMNTEAFF
TRBJ2-5 | 16 | TRBV5-1 | TRBD1 | . | TGCGCCAGCGCAGGGACGGGACAGTATTTAGAAGAGACCCAGTACTTC | CASAGTGQYLEETQYF
TRBJ2-7 | 16 | TRBV3-1/TRBV3-2 | TRBD1 | . | TGTGCCAGCAGCCAAGATAGGCACAGGGGGGATGAGCAGCAGTACTTC | CASSQDRHRGDEQQYF
TRBJ2-2 | 16 | TRBV7-3 | . | . | TGTGCCAGCAGCTTAAGTTGGAGCAGGGACACCGGGGAGCTGTTTTTT | CASSLSWSRDTGELFF
TRBJ2-5 | 14 | TRBV9 | . | once | TGTGCCAGCAGCGTAGGGGCGCCACAAGAGACCCAGTACTTC | CASSVGAPQETQYF
TRBJ2-7 | 14 | TRBV15 | TRBD1 | . | TGTGCCACCAGCAGGGACAGGAGCTCCTACGAGCAGTACTTC | CATSRDRSSYEQYF
TRBJ2-3 | 14 | TRBV9 | . | . | TGTGCCAGCAGCGTAGTAACTGACACAGATACGCAGTATTTT | CASSVVTDTDTQYF
TRBJ1-5 | 13 | TRBV28 | . | . | TGTGCCAGCAGTCCAGGTTTCAATCAGCCCCAGCATTTT | CASSPGFNQPQHF
TRBJ1-2 | 13 | TRBV6-5 | TRBD1 | . | TGTGCCAGCAGCCCGGGACAGAACTATGGCTACACCTTC | CASSPGQNYGYTF
TRBJ1-2 | 15 | TRBV2 | . | . | TGTGCCAGCAGTGAACCATGGGACACCGGCTATGGCTACACCTTC | CASSEPWDTGYGYTF
TRBJ2-3 | 18 | TRBV7-9 | TRBD2 | . | TGTGCCAGCAGCTTAGCGGCTAGCGGGAGCGACGGCACAGATACGCAGTATTTT | CASSLAASGSDGTDTQYF
TRBJ1-2 | 17 | TRBV15 | . | . | TGTGCCACCAGCAGAGAGTATTTCAGGTCAACTAACTATGGCTACACCTTC | CATSREYFRSTNYGYTF
TRBJ2-2 | 18 | TRBV9 | TRBD1 | . | TGTGCCAGCAGCGACCGGGACAGGGGTCGGGCGAACACCGGGGAGCTGTTTTTT | CASSDRDRGRANTGELFF
TRBJ1-6 | 15 | TRBV15 | . | . | TGTGCCACCAGCATCGAACCCCAGGGGCCATTACCCCTCCACTTT | CATSIEPQGPLPLHF
TRBJ1-1 | 16 | TRBV5-5 | . | . | TGTGCCAGCAGCTTGGAAGTCAGGGCCCTGGGCACTGAAGCTTTCTTT | CASSLEVRALGTEAFF
TRBJ2-6 | 17 | TRBV4-3 | . | . | TGCGCCAGCAGCCCGACGGTTGGAGGCTCTGGGGCCAACGTCCTGACTTTC | CASSPTVGGSGANVLTF
TRBJ1-5 | 13 | TRBV4-3 | . | . | TGCGCCAGCAGCCACACAAGAGGGCAGCCCCAGCATTTT | CASSHTRGQPQHF
TRBJ2-1 | 20 | TRBV21-1 | . | . | TGTGCCAGCAGCACCGTGACTAGCGGGAGGGCCCGAATCTCCTACAATGAGCAGTTCTTC | CASSTVTSGRARISYNEQFF
TRBJ2-5 | 16 | TRBV6-5 | TRBD2 | once | TGTGCCAGCAGTTGGTGGGGACTAGCGGGAGAAAAGACCCAGTACTTC | CASSWWGLAGEKTQYF
TRBJ1-2 | 13 | TRBV27 | . | . | TGTGCCAGCAGACTAACCAGGGTTGATGGCTACACCTTC | CASRLTRVDGYTF
TRBJ2-7 | 16 | TRBV5-1 | TRBD1 | . | TGCGCCAGCAGCTCTAGGGGCCAGGGGGCGCGTTACGAGCAGTACTTC | CASSSRGQGARYEQYF
TRBJ1-1 | 16 | TRBV7-9 | TRBD1 | . | TGTGCCAGCAGCTTCAGACCGGGACAGGGGAACACTGAAGCTTTCTTT | CASSFRPGQGNTEAFF
TRBJ1-1 | 12 | TRBV27 | . | . | TGTGCCAGCAGCCCCGAGGACACTGAAGCTTTCTTT | CASSPEDTEAFF
TRBJ1-2 | 14 | TRBV27 | . | . | TGTGCCAGCAGCCCGGGGGTCGAGGGCTATGGCTACACCTTC | CASSPGVEGYGYTF
TRBJ1-2 | 14 | TRBV19 | TRBD1 | . | TGTGCCAGTCGACAGGGGGCAGTGGGATATGGCTACACCTTC | CASRQGAVGYGYTF